Listed below are T cell receptor beta chains from one sample, sequenced in a study of beta chain features in type 1 diabetes. Some clones are missing from TCRdb's copy, which holds only in-frame ones; the method was immunoSEQ multiplex PCR. The sample contains roughly 350,000 clones, approximately 11% of which appear only once. The sample comprised naive CD4+ T cells from blood. These receptors came from a woman aged 30 to 39 in good health. The CDR3 runs from the conserved cysteine through the conserved F or W.

TRBV29-1,CSGRDTGSGNTIYF
TRBV6-5,CASSYQSSYEQYF
TRBV27,CASSLPDRNTEAFF
TRBV5-1,CASSQSTGRETQYF
TRBV29-1,CSPSKVESNQPQHF
TRBV12-5,CASGLGTSGRAQETQYF
TRBV27,CASSLLGEQETQYF
TRBV7-9,CASGQREETQYF
TRBV7-2,CASRAAGGTEAFF
TRBV28,CASSFVGGLGEQYF
TRBV27,CASSFFPGLAGGIDTQYF
TRBV5-1,CASSLEAAVLGKTQYF
TRBV6-5,CASSQNRAAYGYTF
TRBV7-2,CASSFFGRGTGELFF
TRBV20-1,CSARGLETQYF
TRBV29-1,CSARQGGLDFQYF
TRBV29-1,CSVEDQGSMNTEAFF
TRBV15,CATRAPSGRQSSTDTQYF
TRBV5-8,CASSPARGANQPQHF
TRBV5-1,CASRRGLAGSQETQYF
TRBV7-9,CASSYDSANEKLFF
TRBV13,CASSFPLQEAFF
TRBV9,CASSVGAGGPYEQYF
TRBV28,CASSLGGEVSYEQYF
TRBV4-3,CASSGPTSGNYNEQFF
TRBV27,CASSPPGLAGGENTGELFF
TRBV30,CAWSLGQTQYF
TRBV28,CASRLNYGYTF
TRBV5-1,CASSLVGTPQETQYF
TRBV7-2,CASSFRKGQADTQYF
TRBV2,CASSDREGYGYTF
TRBV2,CASSDEGLATNEQFF
TRBV9,CASSETGGGLPGELFF
TRBV29-1,CSVDMASGVSTDTQYF
TRBV27,CASRLGSQETQYF
TRBV7-9,CASSPRASGQETQYF
TRBV4-3,CASSQVGTSGKNSSEGNEQFF
TRBV7-2,CASTETSGRYEQYF
TRBV6-1,CASSEQESGTKDTQYF
TRBV2,CAGGLVEETQYF
TRBV5-1,CASSSLQGARGYTF
TRBV18,CASSPADRGLYGYTF
TRBV2,CASRDRGHEQYF
TRBV7-2,CASSLDSTARPEQYF
TRBV29-1,CSVESGFGTDTQYF
TRBV28,CASSLRDTGELFF
TRBV27,CASSLSSGANVLTF
TRBV7-3,CASRTGIGETQYF
TRBV29-1,CSAQRSYEQYF
TRBV29-1,CSVAWQGENIQYF
TRBV2,CASRRDRGTYEQYF